The 5 T cell receptor beta chains below were found in one sample sequenced in a study of T cell changes during pregnancy in multiple sclerosis. Using immunoSEQ multiplex PCR, the repertoire was profiled, and TCRdb retains in-frame clones only, with some absent. The data contain about 65,000 clones, around 92% of them singletons. Sequencing used CD8+ T cells from peripheral blood mononuclear cells, obtained in the third trimester of pregnancy. The receptors shown here come from a female donor in good health, enrolled as a control in a pregnancy study.

The CDR3 here is CASSVGYDGGGPQHF. Written as DNA, the CDR3 is TGTGCCAGCAGTGTGGGGTACGACGGGGGTGGGCCCCAGCATTTT. The gene calls are TRBV6-1 and TRBJ1-5, with a weak D call TRBD1 (5 bases). CDR3 length: 15 amino acids. Germline V gives CDR1 MNHNS, CDR2 SASEGT. Trimming took 4 bases from V and 9 from J, leaving 19 bases between them.

This chain joins TRBV4-1 and TRBJ1-5; D gene uncertain. V was cut by 0 bases and J by 1 base, with 7 bases left in between. Germline V gene data show CDR1 as MGHRA and CDR2 as YSYEKL. The CDR3 consists of 15 residues. The CDR3 coding sequence is TGCGCCAGCAGCCAAGATGGCCAGAGCAATCAGCCCCAGCATTTT. It yields the protein CASSQDGQSNQPQHF.

CDR3 sequence: CASSQEFGWGKRGGRSYNEQFF. The CDR3 DNA is TGCGCCAGCAGCCAAGAATTTGGGTGGGGTAAGCGGGGGGGCCGCTCCTACAATGAGCAGTTCTTC. The V and J genes are TRBV4-3 and TRBJ2-1; 10 positions agree with TRBD2. J was trimmed by 0 bases and V by 0 bases; bases with no gene match: 17. Germline V gene lookup returns CDR1 LGHNA and CDR2 YSLEER. The CDR3 consists of 22 residues.

This clone came up a few times. V gene TRBV6-5 combines with J gene TRBJ1-1; no clear D. The V end was cut by 2 bases, the J end by 1 base, with 8 bases between. The germline V gene has CDR1 MNHEY and CDR2 SVGAGI. This CDR3 region has 14 residues. The CDR3 DNA reads as TGTGCCAGCAGTTACCAGGCAGAGAACACTGAAGCTTTCTTT. Translated: CASSYQAENTEAFF.

The chain employs TRBV10-2 and TRBJ2-1, with D tentatively TRBD2 (7 bases). This CDR3 has 15 residues. From germline, CDR1 is WSHSY and CDR2 SAAADI. V was shortened by 3 bases and J by 8 bases, with 17 bases between the two germline ends. The CDR3 sequence: CASSDRVGGRHEQFF. CDR3 coding DNA: TGCGCCAGCAGTGATAGGGTGGGGGGGCGGCATGAGCAGTTCTTC.